This TCR beta chain originates from a study of T cells in Graves' hyperthyroidism and ophthalmopathy. Amplification yielded TCR beta CDR3 regions, with RNA transcripts as the source. During a first-round RT-PCR of the TCR CDR3, the HTBI primer set was used. TCRdb ran MiXCR on the multiplex PCR reads and lists one entry per CDR3 protein. This table has hundreds of thousands of distinct CDR3 sequences, approximately 40% appearing once. The CDR3 length is 12 residues. V shed 6 bases, J shed 7 bases, and the junction held 5 bases outside the gene matches. Looked up from germline, CDR1 is SQVTM and CDR2 is ANQGSEA.

The clonotype was recovered from a young man with Graves' hyperthyroidism. The chain recombines TRBV29-1 with TRBJ2-7; 11 nucleotides agree with TRBD2. The sequencing sample was made of blood. This chain's CDR3 is CSVGLAGKEQYF. The CDR3 DNA reads as TGCAGCGTAGGACTAGCGGGTAAAGAGCAGTACTTC.